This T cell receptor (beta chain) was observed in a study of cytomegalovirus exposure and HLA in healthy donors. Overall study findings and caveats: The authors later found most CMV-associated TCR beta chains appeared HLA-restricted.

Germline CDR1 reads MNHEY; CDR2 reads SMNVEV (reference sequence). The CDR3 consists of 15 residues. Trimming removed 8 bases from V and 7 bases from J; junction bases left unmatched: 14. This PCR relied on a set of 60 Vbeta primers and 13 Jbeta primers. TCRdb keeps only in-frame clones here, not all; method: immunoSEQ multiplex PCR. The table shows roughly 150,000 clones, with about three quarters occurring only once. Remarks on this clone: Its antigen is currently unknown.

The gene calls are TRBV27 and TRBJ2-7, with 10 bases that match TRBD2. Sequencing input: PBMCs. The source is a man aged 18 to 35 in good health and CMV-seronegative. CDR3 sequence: CASEGAGGPPREQYF. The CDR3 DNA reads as TGTGCCAGCGAGGGAGCGGGAGGGCCCCCTCGGGAGCAGTACTTC.